Listed below are T cell receptor beta chains from one sample, sequenced in a study of CD8+CD57+ T cells in acquired aplastic anemia. TCRdb recomputed calls from the reads with MiXCR, one row per CDR3 protein. The data contain just over 200,000 distinct CDR3 sequences, more than 55% of them singletons. Sequencing was done on a sample of sorted CD4+, CD8+, or CD8+CD57+ T cells (not recorded which) from PBMCs. The receptors derive from a human donor with aplastic anemia. Each CDR3 is given with its conserved first and last residue. The order of the fields is CDR3 length, J gene, V gene, CDR3 protein.

cdr3_length: 13; j_call: TRBJ1-4; v_call: TRBV2; cdr3_aa: CASQGSTNEKLFF
cdr3_length: 14; j_call: TRBJ2-7; v_call: TRBV5-1; cdr3_aa: CASSLDGSSYEQYF
cdr3_length: 14; j_call: TRBJ2-5; v_call: TRBV19; cdr3_aa: CASSEGRRQETQYF
cdr3_length: 14; j_call: TRBJ1-6; v_call: TRBV5-1; cdr3_aa: CASSPWTGESPLHF
cdr3_length: 15; j_call: TRBJ1-6; v_call: TRBV14; cdr3_aa: CASSQHFSSNSPLHF
cdr3_length: 15; j_call: TRBJ1-6; v_call: TRBV7-9; cdr3_aa: CASSLGGGRTSPLHF
cdr3_length: 16; j_call: TRBJ1-3; v_call: TRBV2; cdr3_aa: CASSEDSGGSGNTIYF
cdr3_length: 10; j_call: TRBJ2-5; v_call: TRBV12-3/TRBV12-4; cdr3_aa: CASSLEGPYF
cdr3_length: 13; j_call: TRBJ2-5; v_call: TRBV24-1; cdr3_aa: CATSDLPGETQYF
cdr3_length: 14; j_call: TRBJ2-5; v_call: TRBV10-2; cdr3_aa: CASSEGTGEETQYF
cdr3_length: 14; j_call: TRBJ2-2; v_call: TRBV7-3; cdr3_aa: CASSPRQGTGELFF
cdr3_length: 15; j_call: TRBJ2-7; v_call: TRBV2; cdr3_aa: CASSEQGLTSGEQYF
cdr3_length: 15; j_call: TRBJ2-1; v_call: TRBV24-1; cdr3_aa: CATSGIDGRYNEQFF
cdr3_length: 16; j_call: TRBJ2-7; v_call: TRBV7-8; cdr3_aa: CATSAGGLQPRTGQYF
cdr3_length: 14; j_call: TRBJ1-6; v_call: TRBV12-3/TRBV12-4; cdr3_aa: CASTWDRPNSPLHF